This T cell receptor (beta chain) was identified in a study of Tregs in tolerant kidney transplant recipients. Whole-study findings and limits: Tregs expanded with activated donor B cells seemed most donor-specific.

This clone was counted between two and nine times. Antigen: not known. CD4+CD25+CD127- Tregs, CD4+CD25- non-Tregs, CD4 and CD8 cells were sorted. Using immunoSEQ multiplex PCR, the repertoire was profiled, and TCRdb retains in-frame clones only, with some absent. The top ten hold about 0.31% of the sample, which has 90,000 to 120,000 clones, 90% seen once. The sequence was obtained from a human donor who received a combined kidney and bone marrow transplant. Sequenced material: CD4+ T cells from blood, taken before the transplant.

The CDR3 nucleotides read TGTGCCATCAGCCATAGCGGCGGCACTGAAGCTTTCTTT. Residues: CAISHSGGTEAFF. The V call is TRBV10-3, the J call TRBJ1-1; D remains unclear. This CDR3 contains 13 residues. Germline values: CDR1 ENHRY, CDR2 SYGVKD. V was clipped by 6 bases and J by 4 bases, with 12 bases between them.